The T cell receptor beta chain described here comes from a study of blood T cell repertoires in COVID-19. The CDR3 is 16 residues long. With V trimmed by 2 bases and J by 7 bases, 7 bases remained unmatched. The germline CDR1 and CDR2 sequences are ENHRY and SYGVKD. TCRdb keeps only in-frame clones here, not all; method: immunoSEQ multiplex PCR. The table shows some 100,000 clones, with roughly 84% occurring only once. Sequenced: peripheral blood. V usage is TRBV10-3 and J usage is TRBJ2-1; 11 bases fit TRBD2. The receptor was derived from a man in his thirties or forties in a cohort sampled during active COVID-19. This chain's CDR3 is CAISEGLAGNSNEQFF. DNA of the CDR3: TGTGCCATCAGTGAGGGACTAGCGGGTAACAGTAATGAGCAGTTCTTC.